A selection of T cell receptor beta chains follows, all from one sample in a study of T cells in Graves' hyperthyroidism and ophthalmopathy. In TCRdb, the multiplex PCR reads were re-called with MiXCR into one record per CDR3 protein. The data hold over 120,000 distinct CDR3 sequences, with 22% observed a single time. Specimen: blood. All receptors derive from a woman aged 45-65 years with Graves' hyperthyroidism that later progressed to Graves' ophthalmopathy. CDR3s include the opening cysteine and the closing phenylalanine or tryptophan. Each record gives: CDR3 DNA, CDR3 protein, J gene, V gene, clone size, D gene. The D gene is left open where the match is weak. Clone size is not always given. Where it is, it says once, few, many or a class for expanded clones.

TGCGCCAGCAGCTTTGGGTTCGGGGGGGTACGGGAAGAGACCCAGTACTTC | CASSFGFGGVREETQYF | TRBJ2-5 | TRBV5-1 | - | TRBD2
TGTGCCACCAGCAGAGATGTGGGGGATGAGCAGTTCTTC | CATSRDVGDEQFF | TRBJ2-1 | TRBV15 | - | -
TGCGCCAGCAGCTTAGCGGGAGGCTGGAAGGAAGCCAAAAACATTCAGTACTTC | CASSLAGGWKEAKNIQYF | TRBJ2-4 | TRBV5-1 | - | TRBD2
TGTGCCAGCAACTCCGTGGGGGCCCAGCCCCAGCATTTT | CASNSVGAQPQHF | TRBJ1-5 | TRBV11-2 | - | -
TGTGCCAGCTCACCAAGTCTTGAAGGGACCCAGTACTTC | CASSPSLEGTQYF | TRBJ2-5 | TRBV18 | many | -
TGTGCCAGCACGCAAGGCCAGGGCCTAGAGGGCTACACCTTC | CASTQGQGLEGYTF | TRBJ1-2 | TRBV7-9 | few | -
TGCGCCAGCAGCCCAAGAGATGGTCGAGAAGTTATGGAAAAACTGTTTTTT | CASSPRDGREVMEKLFF | TRBJ1-4 | TRBV4-1 | many | -
TGTGCCAGCAGCTCACCCGGACAGGCATCTTTCCAAACCTCCTATGGCTACACCTTC | CASSSPGQASFQTSYGYTF | TRBJ1-2 | TRBV28 | many | TRBD1
TGTGCCAGCAGCGCCGGGCAGGGGGCACGGGAGCAGTACTTC | CASSAGQGAREQYF | TRBJ2-7 | TRBV12-3/TRBV12-4 | many | TRBD1
TGTGCCAGCAGTTACCCAGTAGCAGAGACCCAGTACTTC | CASSYPVAETQYF | TRBJ2-5 | TRBV28 | - | -
TGTGCCAGCAGCTTAGCTGAGGGGACCTACGAGCAGTACTTC | CASSLAEGTYEQYF | TRBJ2-7 | TRBV7-9 | many | -
TGTGCCAGCAGCAGGGACAGGGGCCAAGTTGCAGATACGCAGTATTTT | CASSRDRGQVADTQYF | TRBJ2-3 | TRBV3-1 | once | TRBD1
TGTGCCTGGAGTAGCGGGAAGGGTACAGATACGCAGTATTTT | CAWSSGKGTDTQYF | TRBJ2-3 | TRBV30 | few | TRBD2
TGTGCCAGCAGTTTAGGGGACAGTACCCAAGAGACCCAGTACTTC | CASSLGDSTQETQYF | TRBJ2-5 | TRBV12-3/TRBV12-4 | many | TRBD1
TGTGCCAGCATGGGTGCGGTCCCAGAGACCCAGTACTTC | CASMGAVPETQYF | TRBJ2-5 | TRBV28 | - | -
TGTGCCAGCAGCAGACGTAGCGGCAAGTCCTACGAGCAGTACTTC | CASSRRSGKSYEQYF | TRBJ2-7 | TRBV7-2 | - | -
TGTGCCTGGAGTGAGAGGACAGGCGTACGGGGAGGGACCTACAATGAGCAGTTCTTC | CAWSERTGVRGGTYNEQFF | TRBJ2-1 | TRBV30 | many | -
TGTGCCAGCAGTCTCGGGGGGGGGCGCGGCTATGGCTACACCTTC | CASSLGGGRGYGYTF | TRBJ1-2 | TRBV28 | few | -
TGCGCCAGCAGCCCTAGCGCCCTCTCCTACGAGCAGTACTTC | CASSPSALSYEQYF | TRBJ2-7 | TRBV5-1 | many | -
TGTGCCAGCAGCTTAGCGCAGGGCCAACAGCCCCAGCATTTT | CASSLAQGQQPQHF | TRBJ1-5 | TRBV7-8 | few | -